This T cell receptor (beta chain) was captured by sequencing in a study of CD8+ T cells in alopecia areata. Extracted RNA was reverse transcribed, and the resulting cDNA served as sequencing template. The repertoire was sequenced with immunoSEQ multiplex PCR; TCRdb's copy has only in-frame clones and lacks some. The sample lists 150,000 to 200,000 clones; 50% to 70% were seen once. Treatment denoted: oral pan-JAK inhibitor, 5-10 mg twice daily. Sequencing used CD4+ T cells sorted from blood, obtained at approximately week 50, from a patient treated with tofacitinib. The TCR originated in a human donor with alopecia areata.

This CDR3 reads CASSIGQNTGELFF. CDR3 bases: TGTGCCAGTAGTATAGGACAGAACACCGGGGAGCTGTTTTTT. The chain uses TRBV19 and TRBJ2-2, with no clear D. CDR1 is LNHDA and CDR2 is SQIVND in the germline V gene (reference sequence). Trimming removed 1 base at V and 1 base at J, with 4 bases between. The CDR3 totals 14 residues.